These 24 T cell receptor beta chains were all obtained from the same sample, sequenced in a study of T-cell reconstitution after alpha-beta-depleted transplantation in children. The TCRbeta library was prepared with unique molecular identifiers. TCRdb redid the calling of the PCR reads with MiXCR, one entry per CDR3 protein. The sample gives about 300,000 distinct CDR3 sequences, roughly a tenth of which show up once; roughly 7.1% is in the top ten. Here the sequenced sample was PBMCs, taken before TCRalphabeta/CD19-depleted stem cell transplant. These receptors originate from a boy under two years old with acute myeloid leukemia, due to receive a stem cell transplant.

This clonotype was detected ten times or more. The rearrangement uses TRBV28 and TRBJ2-3; the D gene could be TRBD1 or TRBD2 (6 bases each). The CDR3 is 13 residues long. V lost 3 bases, J lost 10 bases, and 14 bases lay in between. Looked up from germline, CDR1 is MDHEN and CDR2 is SYDVKM. The CDR3 DNA sequence: TGTGCCAGCAGTTTGCACAGGGAGGTGGCGCAGTATTTT. Its translation is CASSLHREVAQYF.

This chain links TRBV12-3 or TRBV12-4 with TRBJ2-3, with D perhaps given as TRBD1 or TRBD2 (6 bases each). Trimming took 5 bases from V and 2 from J, leaving 17 bases between them. This CDR3 region has 16 residues. The CDR3 here is CASSPVGGHHTDTQYF. The CDR3 nucleotides read TGTGCCAGCAGTCCTGTCGGGGGACATCACACAGATACGCAGTATTTT.

This clonotype was counted many times. The chain joins TRBV3-1 to TRBJ1-1; maybe TRBD1 (5 bases). The V gene lost 3 bases and the J gene lost 1 base, with 12 bases spanning the gap. The CDR3 sequence is 15 residues long. CDR1 is LGHDT, CDR2 YNNKEL, per germline (reference sequence). CDR3 coding DNA: TGTGCCAGCAGCCAGGGGCCCTGGTCGAACACTGAAGCTTTCTTT. Encoded protein: CASSQGPWSNTEAFF.

This clonotype was recorded a few times. V is TRBV7-9 and J is TRBJ2-1; 8 positions match TRBD2. This CDR3 contains 16 residues. The germline gives CDR1 SEHNR, CDR2 FQNEAQ (reference sequence). V lost 1 base to trimming and J lost 7 bases; unmatched junction nucleotides: 9. The chain's CDR3 is CASSLVSGRRGNEQFF. The DNA for the CDR3 is TGTGCCAGCAGCTTAGTAAGCGGGAGAAGAGGAAATGAGCAGTTCTTC.

This clonotype was counted at least ten times. The genes are TRBV29-1 and TRBJ2-2; D perhaps matches TRBD1 (6 bases). This CDR3 spans 13 amino acids. The germline V gene has CDR1 SQVTM and CDR2 ANQGSEA. V was shortened by 7 bases and J by 1 base, with 10 bases between the two germline ends. The CDR3 reads CSADRVNTGELFF. DNA for the CDR3: TGCAGCGCGGACAGAGTGAACACCGGGGAGCTGTTTTTT.

This clonotype was recorded many times. The rearrangement links TRBV29-1 to TRBJ2-7; 9 bases agree with TRBD1. Per the germline V gene, CDR1 is SQVTM and CDR2 is ANQGSEA. Trimming removed 6 bases from V and 4 bases from J; junction bases left unmatched: 16. This CDR3 is built from 16 residues. The CDR3 spells CSVTGGVGEGPYEQYF. The CDR3 DNA sequence: TGCAGCGTCACAGGGGGCGTAGGGGAGGGCCCGTACGAGCAGTACTTC.

The table lists this clonotype with a few counts. The genes are TRBV27 and TRBJ1-2; D remains ambiguous. Trimming removed 4 bases at V and 5 bases at J, with 8 bases between. Germline CDR1 reads MNHEY; CDR2 reads SMNVEV (reference sequence). The CDR3 covers 12 residues. DNA for the CDR3: TGTGCCAGCAGTTATGACGGTTATGGCTACACCTTC. It is translated as CASSYDGYGYTF.

This chain uses TRBV18 with TRBJ2-2; D might be TRBD1 (6 bases). The CDR3 is 13 residues long. Germline CDR1 reads KGHSH; CDR2 reads LQKENI. The V gene lost 6 bases and the J gene lost 7 bases, with 12 bases spanning the gap. The CDR3 sequence is CASSGTGSGELFF. The DNA of the CDR3 is TGTGCCAGCTCTGGTACAGGGAGCGGGGAGCTGTTTTTT.

On this clonotype: This sequence may be a read error, since a much larger clone differs from it by one base. The V gene is TRBV25-1, the J gene TRBJ2-7, with 8 bases that match TRBD1. Germline CDR1 reads MGHDK; CDR2 reads SYGVNS. The V and J ends lost 2 bases and 2 bases, in that order; junction bases with no gene match: 5. This CDR3 is built from 15 residues. CDR3 coding DNA: TGTGCCAGCAGTGAAACAGGGGGAGGCACCTACGAGCAGTACTTC. It yields the protein CASSETGGGTYEQYF.

This clonotype was picked up many times. This chain uses TRBV11-2 with TRBJ2-2; no clear D. The germline V and J ends were trimmed by 4 bases and 7 bases, with 4 bases remaining between them. The CDR3 is 11 amino acids. Germline V gene sequence: CDR1 SGHAT, CDR2 FQNNGV. The CDR3 nucleotides read TGTGCCAGCAGCTCTTACGGGGAGCTGTTTTTT. It is translated as CASSSYGELFF.

In this sample, this clonotype turned up many times. V gene TRBV7-9 combines with J gene TRBJ2-5; 13 bases align to TRBD2. After removal of 5 bases from V and 4 bases from J, the junction contained 4 bases not matched to a gene. The CDR3 is 15 residues long. The germline V gene encodes CDR1 SEHNR and CDR2 FQNEAQ (reference sequence). CDR3 sequence (DNA): TGTGCCAGCAGCCGTGGGACTAGCGGGGTAGAGACCCAGTACTTC. This codes for CASSRGTSGVETQYF.

This clonotype was picked up many times. The CDR3 reads CSAPNGGPDTQYF. CDR3 coding DNA: TGCAGTGCACCGAATGGGGGGCCAGATACGCAGTATTTT. V gene TRBV20-1 combines with J gene TRBJ2-3, with D perhaps being TRBD1 or TRBD2 (6 bases each). Trimming cost V 6 bases and J 4 bases, with 14 bases left between them. This CDR3 comprises 13 residues. CDR1 is DFQATT and CDR2 is SNEGSKA in the germline V gene (reference sequence).

This clonotype showed up many times. The V and J genes are TRBV4-1 and TRBJ1-1, with 7 bases that match TRBD1. The V and J ends lost 2 bases and 1 base, in that order; junction bases with no gene match: 4. The germline V gene encodes CDR1 MGHRA and CDR2 YSYEKL. This CDR3 is built from 15 residues. CDR3 nucleotide sequence: TGCGCCAGCAGCCAACCCCGACAGGGGAACACTGAAGCTTTCTTT. Its translation: CASSQPRQGNTEAFF.

Ten or more counts support this clonotype. V is TRBV15 and J is TRBJ2-5, with D uncertain. Germline CDR1 is LNHNV and CDR2 is YYDKDF (reference sequence). The CDR3 spans 12 residues. Trimming removed 5 bases from V and 13 bases from J, with 17 bases in between. The CDR3: CATSLRWGFTYF. The CDR3 DNA reads as TGTGCCACCAGCTTACGTTGGGGATTTACGTACTTC.

At least ten counts were recorded for this clonotype. This chain joins TRBV14 and TRBJ2-2, with unresolved D. This CDR3 spans 17 amino acids. Looked up from germline, CDR1 is SGHDN and CDR2 is FVKESK. Trimming took off 5 bases at V and 0 bases at J, with 16 bases between the two ends. This CDR3 reads CASSETLFSANTGELFF. The DNA for the CDR3 is TGTGCCAGCAGCGAAACCCTGTTCAGCGCGAACACCGGGGAGCTGTTTTTT.

This clonotype was seen ten or more times. The V gene is TRBV30, the J gene TRBJ2-3, with unresolved D. V was shortened by 2 bases and J by 0 bases, with 3 bases between the two germline ends. The CDR3 spans 12 residues. Germline lookup yields CDR1 GTSNPN and CDR2 SVGIG (reference sequence). As DNA, the CDR3 is TGTGCCTGGAGTATGAGCACAGATACGCAGTATTTT. It yields the protein CAWSMSTDTQYF.

The sample holds many counts of this clonotype. The chain uses TRBV20-1 and TRBJ2-5; the match to TRBD2 covers 9 bases. CDR1 DFQATT and CDR2 SNEGSKA come from the germline V gene (reference sequence). The CDR3 runs to 13 residues. V was pared by 5 bases and J by 2 bases, with 3 bases of the junction left unmatched. In DNA form, the CDR3 reads TGCAGTGCTTCTAGCGGGGCTCAAGAGACCCAGTACTTC. This sequence encodes CSASSGAQETQYF.

This clonotype was found many times. The chain joins TRBV5-5 to TRBJ2-4; D possibly corresponds to TRBD1 (7 bases). V was pared by 3 bases and J by 6 bases, with 13 bases between. CDR3 length: 14 residues. In germline, CDR1 is SGHKS, CDR2 YYEKEE (reference sequence). The CDR3 reads CASSWAGQSNIQYF. The DNA for the CDR3 is TGTGCCAGCAGCTGGGCGGGACAGTCAAACATTCAGTACTTC.

The rearrangement uses TRBV7-3 and TRBJ2-3; 9 bases line up with TRBD1. The CDR3 sequence is 13 residues long. Per the germline V gene, CDR1 is SGHTA and CDR2 is FQGTGA. V was clipped by 5 bases and J by 4 bases; unmatched bases: 1. The CDR3 DNA follows: TGTGCCAGCAGCCGACAGGGGGCAGATACGCAGTATTTT. It translates to CASSRQGADTQYF.

This clonotype was seen at least ten times. CDR3 coding DNA: TGTGCCAGCAGTCCACAGGGGTACTCTGGAAACACCATATATTTT. The encoded protein is CASSPQGYSGNTIYF. The chain has TRBV9 and TRBJ1-3; 7 bases align to TRBD1. The V gene end was trimmed by 5 bases and the J gene end by 0 bases; junction bases not matched to a gene: 5. Germline values: CDR1 SGDLS, CDR2 YYNGEE. The CDR3 contains 15 residues.

This clonotype has ten or more counts. The gene calls are TRBV5-1 and TRBJ2-3; D is uncertain. Germline CDR1 reads SGHRS; CDR2 reads YFSETQ. Trimming shortened V by 2 bases and J by 2 bases, and 9 bases separated the two germline ends. The CDR3 runs 14 residues. CDR3 DNA: TGCGCCAGCAGCTTTCTCCTCCTCACAGATACGCAGTATTTT. This sequence encodes CASSFLLLTDTQYF.

V gene TRBV6-1 combines with J gene TRBJ2-6; possibly TRBD2 for D (5 bases). Germline V gene data show CDR1 as MNHNS and CDR2 as SASEGT. This CDR3 contains 14 residues. V was pared by 7 bases and J by 0 bases, with 7 bases between. In DNA, the CDR3 is TGTGCCAGCATTCGGGGCTCTGGGGCCAACGTCCTGACTTTC. It translates to CASIRGSGANVLTF.

This clonotype has ten or more counts. The chain carries TRBV27 and TRBJ1-5; D is unresolved. Germline V gene sequence: CDR1 MNHEY, CDR2 SMNVEV (reference sequence). CDR3 size: 12 residues. V was cut by 3 bases and J by 9 bases, with 9 bases left in between. In DNA, the CDR3 is TGTGCCAGCAGTTTCGTTCGGGGGCCCCAGCATTTT. The encoded protein is CASSFVRGPQHF.

This clonotype was detected many times. The chain employs TRBV12-3 or TRBV12-4 and TRBJ2-1; TRBD1 matches 10 bases. With 7 bases clipped from V and 7 bases from J, the junction kept 10 bases outside the gene matches. There are 15 residues in the CDR3. The CDR3 protein is CASTPGDRGGNEQFF. The CDR3 nucleotides read TGTGCCAGCACCCCGGGGGACAGGGGTGGGAATGAGCAGTTCTTC.